Listed here is a single T cell receptor beta chain. The clone's antigen remains unknown. No clone much larger than this one lies a single base away; base qualities are absent. Taken from cysteine to phenylalanine, the CDR3 has 13 residues. CDR3 DNA is the only sequence kept; it has 39 bases, read in frame from the first base. Trimming takes 4 bases from V and 4 bases from J, and the germline ends sit 10 bases apart. Based on the germline V gene, the CDR1 and CDR2 sequences are SNHLY and FYNNEI. This entry is derived from a study of T cell responses to AZD1222 COVID-19 vaccine (dated by TCRdb to about 2021). For context, the study as a whole: TCR sequencing was performed for approximately 240 trial participants, of whom around 210 were given two doses of AZD1222 and some 26 were given two doses of MenACWY control vaccine. Trial participants were enrolled by age into subgroups of 18-55, 56-69 and 70-plus years, and 148, 28 and 57 TCR-sequenced participants, respectively, were included in these subgroups.

The CDR3 regions of human TCRbeta chains were subjected to immunosequencing. In the source study's methods: Repertoire TCRs were checked for matches against a reference library of SARS-CoV-2-specific TCRs that had been generated using the MIRA antigen-specificity platform. Breadth meant the fraction of unique TCRs that were SARS-CoV-2-associated, whereas depth meant the fraction of total T cells that were SARS-CoV-2-associated. Each spike-specific TCR was assigned to its reactive spike region and to a CD4 or CD8 class using the MIRA data. Log10-transformed breadth and depth values were compared by one-way ANOVA with Sidak's multiple comparisons tests. TCRdb stores this immuneACCESS table with in-frame sequences only. Part of the clones is absent; in the studies checked, under half of the shortfall reflects unresolved V genes, and no reason is known for the rest. V and J calls and clone size are copied from that table; D and trimming were computed from the DNA. The sample includes 150,000 to 200,000 clones, with approximately 94% observed a single time. The top ten hold 4.5% to 5.5% of the sample.

The time point label on this specimen signifies: about 28 days (+/-7) after the second vaccine dose. AZD1222 recipients given second doses at about 4 weeks or at about 12 weeks were pooled, since spike-specific TCR depth and breadth were not found to differ between the two schedules. Vaccinee samples came from UK trials COV001 and COV002, including a single-blind randomized controlled phase 2/3 trial of AZD1222 (ChAdOx1 nCoV-19) in healthy adults. Trial participant PBMC samples were collected at day 0 and day 28 after the second dose for TCRbeta chain sequencing. Broader findings and caveats from the paper: Only six AZD1222 recipients were SARS-CoV-2 seropositive at baseline, limiting conclusions about previously exposed vaccinees. Reportedly, close to half of the unique spike-specific TCRs recognized epitopes lying outside the regions that are mutated in the B.1.351 and B.1.1.7 variants. After two AZD1222 doses, spike-specific TCR breadth and depth were significantly higher than at day 0 and than in MenACWY recipients. Participants were mostly white British, with more females than males. The authors suggested clonal diversity may have been underestimated. Vaccine-associated CD4 TCRs spanned the whole spike protein, with dominant responses in regions 160-218 and 743-854. No day 14 peak-response samples were available, so repertoires were characterized only after the peak T cell response. In the small 56-69-year group, the increase in depth fell short of significance, most likely because of low power.

The material sequenced was peripheral blood, taken 28 days after the second AZD1222 dose. This sequence uses TRBV2 and TRBJ1-1; the D segment could be TRBD1, given 6 matching bases. The receptor comes from an adult who received the AZD1222 COVID-19 vaccine. This receptor carries the CDR3 CASSVAGVTEAFF. The nucleotide sequence is TGTGCCAGCAGTGTAGCAGGGGTCACTGAAGCTTTCTTT.